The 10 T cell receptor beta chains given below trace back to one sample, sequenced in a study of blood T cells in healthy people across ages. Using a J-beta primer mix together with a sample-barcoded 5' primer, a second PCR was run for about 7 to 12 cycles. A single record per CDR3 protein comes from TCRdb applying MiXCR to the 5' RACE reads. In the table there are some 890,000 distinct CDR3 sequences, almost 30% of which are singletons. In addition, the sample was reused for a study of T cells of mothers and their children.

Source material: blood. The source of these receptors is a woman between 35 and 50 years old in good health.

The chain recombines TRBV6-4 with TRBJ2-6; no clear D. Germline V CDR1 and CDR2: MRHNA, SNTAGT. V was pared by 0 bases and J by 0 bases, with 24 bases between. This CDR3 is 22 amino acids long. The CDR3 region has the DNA TGTGCCAGCAGTGACTCGCCTTTGTTAGGGCTCGCCCCCAGCTCTGGGGCCAACGTCCTGACTTTC. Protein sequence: CASSDSPLLGLAPSSGANVLTF.

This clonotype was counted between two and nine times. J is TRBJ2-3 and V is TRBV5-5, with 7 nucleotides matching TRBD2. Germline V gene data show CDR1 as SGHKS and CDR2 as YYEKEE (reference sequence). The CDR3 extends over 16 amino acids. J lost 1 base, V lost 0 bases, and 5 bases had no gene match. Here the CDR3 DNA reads TGTGCCAGCAGCTTGGAGGCCCTAGCGGGCACAGATACGCAGTATTTT. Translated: CASSLEALAGTDTQYF.

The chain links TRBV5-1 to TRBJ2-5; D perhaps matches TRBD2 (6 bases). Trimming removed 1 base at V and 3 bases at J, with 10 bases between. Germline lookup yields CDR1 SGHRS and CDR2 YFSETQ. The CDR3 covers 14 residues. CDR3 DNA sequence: TGCGCCAGCAGCTTGCGGGGGAGGAAAGAGACCCAGTACTTC. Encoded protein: CASSLRGRKETQYF.

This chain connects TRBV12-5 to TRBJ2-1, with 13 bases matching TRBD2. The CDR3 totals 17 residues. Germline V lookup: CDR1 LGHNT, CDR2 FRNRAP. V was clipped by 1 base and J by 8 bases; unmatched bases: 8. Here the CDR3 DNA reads TGTGCTAGTGGTTTGGCCCTAACTAGCGGGGGGGCCCATGAGCAGTTCTTC. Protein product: CASGLALTSGGAHEQFF.

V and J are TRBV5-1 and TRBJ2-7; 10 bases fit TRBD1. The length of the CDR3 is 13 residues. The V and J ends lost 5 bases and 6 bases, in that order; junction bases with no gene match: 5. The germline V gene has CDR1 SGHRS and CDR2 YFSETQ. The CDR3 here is CASSPGQGLEQYF. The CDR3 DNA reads TGCGCCAGCAGTCCGGGACAGGGGCTCGAGCAGTACTTC.

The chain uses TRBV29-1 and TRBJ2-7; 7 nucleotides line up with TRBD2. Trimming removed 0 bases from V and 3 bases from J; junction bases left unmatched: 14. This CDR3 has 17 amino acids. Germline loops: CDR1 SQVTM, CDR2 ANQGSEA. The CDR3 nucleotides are TGCAGCGTTGAAGAGTCTAGCGGCCTCGGGCATTACTACGAGCAGTACTTC. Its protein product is CSVEESSGLGHYYEQYF.

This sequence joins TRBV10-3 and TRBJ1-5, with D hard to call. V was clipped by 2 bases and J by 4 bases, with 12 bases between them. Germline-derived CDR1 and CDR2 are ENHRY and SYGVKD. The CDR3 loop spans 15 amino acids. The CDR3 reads CAISEAVLGNQPQHF. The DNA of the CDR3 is TGTGCCATCAGTGAGGCGGTCCTCGGGAATCAGCCCCAGCATTTT.

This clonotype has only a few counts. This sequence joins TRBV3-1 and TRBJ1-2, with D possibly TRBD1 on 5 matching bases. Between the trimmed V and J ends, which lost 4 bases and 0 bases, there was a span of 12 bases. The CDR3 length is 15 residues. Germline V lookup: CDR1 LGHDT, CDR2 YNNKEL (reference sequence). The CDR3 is CASSLGGITNYGYTF. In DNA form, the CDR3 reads TGTGCCAGCAGCCTTGGGGGGATAACTAACTATGGCTACACCTTC.

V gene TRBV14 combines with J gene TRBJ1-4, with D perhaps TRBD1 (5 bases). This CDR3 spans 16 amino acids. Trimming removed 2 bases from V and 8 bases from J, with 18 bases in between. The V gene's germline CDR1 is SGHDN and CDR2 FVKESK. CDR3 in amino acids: CASSQLNQGADEKLFF. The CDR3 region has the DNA TGTGCCAGCAGCCAACTTAATCAGGGCGCAGACGAAAAACTGTTTTTT. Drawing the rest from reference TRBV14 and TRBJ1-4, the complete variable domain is EAGVTQFPSHSVIEKGQTVTLRCDPISGHDNLYWYRRVMGKEIKFLLHFVKESKQDESGMPNNRFLAERTGGTYSTLKVQPAELEDSGVYFCASSQLNQGADEKLFFGSGTQLSVL.

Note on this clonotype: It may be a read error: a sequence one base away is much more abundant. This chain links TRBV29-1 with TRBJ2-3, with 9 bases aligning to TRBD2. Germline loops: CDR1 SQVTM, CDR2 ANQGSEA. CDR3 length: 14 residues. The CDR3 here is CSARLAESTDAQYF. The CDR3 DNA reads TGCAGCGCTAGACTAGCGGAGAGCACAGATGCGCAGTATTTT.